This passage covers 8 T cell receptor beta chains from one sample sequenced in a study of CD8 T cells in Susac syndrome. Random hexamers were used to reverse transcribe the RNA input (about 0.5 to 1 ug). From the immunoSEQ multiplex PCR reads, TCRdb called clonotypes with MiXCR, one entry per CDR3 protein. The repertoire consists of some 260,000 distinct CDR3 sequences, with 70% to 90% occurring once and the leading ten covering over 0.1%. Sequenced sample: CD8+ T cells from PBMCs. The receptors shown here come from a human donor with multiple sclerosis.

V is TRBV29-1 and J is TRBJ1-1, with D possibly matching TRBD1 (5 bases). Germline lookup yields CDR1 SQVTM and CDR2 ANQGSEA. This CDR3 is 13 amino acids long. V lost 7 bases and J lost 2, with 14 bases in between. The CDR3 region has the DNA TGCAGCGCTGCGGACACGGTCAACACTGAAGCTTTCTTT. Translated, it gives CSAADTVNTEAFF.

This clonotype has just a few counts. The rearrangement uses TRBV29-1 and TRBJ2-1; the D is unclear. Between the trimmed V and J ends, which lost 7 bases and 5 bases, there was a span of 6 bases. Germline V lookup: CDR1 SQVTM, CDR2 ANQGSEA. The CDR3 is 10 residues long. The CDR3 DNA is TGCAGCGCCTTTCACAATGAGCAGTTCTTC. It specifies CSAFHNEQFF.

The chain combines TRBV12-3 or TRBV12-4 with TRBJ1-5, with D uncertain. V gave up 7 bases and J gave up 4 bases, with 11 bases separating them. CDR3 length: 13 residues. This CDR3 is CASTPTDNQPQHF. CDR3 DNA sequence: TGTGCCAGCACTCCAACAGATAATCAGCCCCAGCATTTT.

The chain uses TRBV27 and TRBJ2-7; no firm D call. V lost 5 bases and J lost 5, with 7 bases in between. The CDR3 spans 11 residues. Germline CDR1 reads MNHEY; CDR2 reads SMNVEV (reference sequence). Here the CDR3 reads CASSIAHEQYF. The CDR3 DNA reads as TGTGCCAGCAGTATAGCCCACGAGCAGTACTTC.

This clonotype has only one observation. The chain combines TRBV6-5 with TRBJ1-6; D possibly corresponds to TRBD1 (6 bases). V was trimmed by 2 bases and J by 5 bases, leaving 13 bases between them. Germline V lookup: CDR1 MNHEY, CDR2 SVGAGI. This CDR3 has 16 residues. CDR3 loop: CASSYPMDRNNSPLHF. In DNA, the CDR3 is TGTGCCAGCAGTTACCCGATGGACAGAAATAATTCACCCCTCCACTTT.

The J gene is TRBJ1-2, the V gene TRBV6-5, with 7 bases lining up with TRBD1. The CDR3 contains 11 residues. V gave up 6 bases and J gave up 6 bases; unmatched junction bases: 1. Germline CDR1 reads MNHEY; CDR2 reads SVGAGI. The CDR3 region is CASRTGNGYTF. CDR3 bases: TGTGCCAGCAGGACAGGGAATGGCTACACCTTC.

The gene calls are TRBV6-1 and TRBJ2-1, with 14 bases that match TRBD2. Germline assignment: CDR1 MNHNS and CDR2 SASEGT. CDR3 length equals 18 residues. V lost 5 bases and J lost 0; bases outside the gene matches: 6. CDR3 in amino acids: CASSRTSGRWSSYNEQFF. The DNA of the CDR3 is TGTGCCAGCAGTCGGACTAGCGGGAGGTGGAGCTCCTACAATGAGCAGTTCTTC.

CDR3 nucleotides: TGTGCCAGCAGCTTGGTCGGACTAGCGGGAGTCTACAATGAGCAGTTCTTC. Its protein product is CASSLVGLAGVYNEQFF. This chain connects TRBV5-6 to TRBJ2-1; 13 bases fit TRBD2. CDR1 and CDR2 from the germline V gene are SGHDT and YYEEEE. The CDR3 length is 17 residues. V was pared by 0 bases and J by 3 bases, with 3 bases of the junction left unmatched.